Shown below are 17 T cell receptor beta chains from a single sample sequenced in a study of read filtering for tumor transcriptome and immune sequencing. Molecular barcoded adaptors covering alpha/delta and beta/gamma chains were used on about 390 ng RNA. TCRdb itself ran the reads through MiXCR, one entry per CDR3 protein. The data show approximately 65,000 distinct CDR3 sequences, with about 15% seen just once and 45% held by the top ten. The specimen was a population of CD138-negative cells sorted from bone marrow. Receptor source: a donor aged 40 or older with multiple myeloma.

This clonotype was detected ten times or more. The V and J genes are TRBV20-1 and TRBJ1-1, with TRBD1 identical over 8 bases. This CDR3 has 12 amino acids. From germline, CDR1 is DFQATT and CDR2 SNEGSKA (reference sequence). Unmatched junction bases numbered 7, after V lost 6 bases and J lost 7 bases. CDR3 sequence: CSAPGTGGEAFF. CDR3 nucleotide sequence: TGCAGTGCGCCCGGGACAGGCGGTGAAGCTTTCTTT.

The chain uses TRBV7-2 and TRBJ1-1, with 8 bases identical to TRBD1. The germline CDR1 and CDR2 sequences are SGHTA and FQGNSA. The V segment lost 5 bases and the J segment 4 bases; nucleotides outside the gene matches: 6. The CDR3 extends over 14 amino acids. The CDR3 sequence is CASSTRTGPTEAFF. The CDR3 DNA reads as TGTGCCAGCAGCACAAGGACAGGGCCCACTGAAGCTTTCTTT. The entire variable domain, with the rest obtained from reference TRBV7-2 and TRBJ1-1, is as follows: GAGVSQSPSNKVTEKGKDVELRCDPISGHTALYWYRQSLGQGLEFLIYFQGNSAPDKSGLPSDRFSAERTGGSVSTLTIQRTQQEDSAVYLCASSTRTGPTEAFFGQGTRLTVV.

The table lists this clonotype with many counts. The chain uses TRBV21-1 and TRBJ1-1; whether TRBD1, the table's D call, matches the DNA was not checked. TRBV21-1 is given as a pseudogene. The CDR3 has 13 amino acids. The CDR3 protein is CASSPQGHTEAFF. The CDR3 bases are TGTGCCAGCAGCCCCCAGGGTCACACTGAAGCTTTCTTT.

This clonotype was counted only a few times. This may arise from a read error, as a much more abundant clone is one base away. The chain combines TRBV5-1 with TRBJ1-1, with 7 bases identical to TRBD1. This CDR3 region has 16 residues. After removal of 4 bases from V and 2 bases from J, the junction contained 11 bases not matched to a gene. Germline CDR1 SGHRS, CDR2 YFSETQ. CDR3: CASSPPQGSGNTEAFF. The DNA of the CDR3 is TGCGCCAGCAGCCCCCCACAGGGGTCCGGCAACACTGAAGCTTTCTTT.

Regarding this clonotype: This may come from a read error, since a much larger clone is one base off. The CDR3 region has the DNA TGTGCCAGCAGTTTAAGAGGGGCTTATGAGACCCAGTACTTC. This translates into CASSLRGAYETQYF. The gene calls are TRBV28 and TRBJ2-5, with D perhaps being TRBD1 or TRBD2 (5 bases each). Between the trimmed V and J ends, which lost 2 bases and 5 bases, there was a span of 12 bases. From germline, CDR1 is MDHEN and CDR2 SYDVKM. This CDR3 comprises 14 residues.

The table lists this clonotype with many counts. The CDR3 spells CASSSTNGVTEAFF. CDR3 DNA sequence: TGTGCCAGCAGCTCGACCAACGGGGTCACTGAAGCTTTCTTT. This chain joins TRBV5-6 and TRBJ1-1, with D unresolved. Germline lookup yields CDR1 SGHDT and CDR2 YYEEEE. CDR3 length: 14 residues. The V end was cut by 3 bases, the J end by 4 bases, with 13 bases between.

As regards this clonotype: With a much larger clone just one base away, this may be a read error. J is TRBJ2-2 and V is TRBV29-1, with 9 bases aligning to TRBD1. The germline CDR1 and CDR2 sequences are SQVTM and ANQGSEA. V lost 6 bases, J lost 4 bases, and 6 bases stayed unmatched. CDR3 length: 14 amino acids. The CDR3 region is CSVEQGAGTGELFF. The CDR3, as DNA: TGCAGCGTAGAACAGGGGGCAGGCACCGGGGAGCTGTTTTTT.

As to this clonotype: This may stem from a read error, because a much larger clone lies one nucleotide away. This rearrangement joins TRBV28 to TRBJ2-7; either TRBD1 or TRBD2 may supply D (6 bases each). Germline CDR1 and CDR2: MDHEN and SYDVKM. The CDR3 has 16 residues. The CDR3 bases are TGTGCCAGCGGTTTACGGGGGCGGGCCTGGAGGGACGAGCAGTACTTC. Residues: CASGLRGRAWRDEQYF.

In this sample, this clonotype turned up many times. The chain is built from TRBV25-1 and TRBJ2-5; perhaps TRBD2 as D (5 bases). Germline CDR1 reads MGHDK; CDR2 reads SYGVNS. V gave up 3 bases and J gave up 1 base, with 9 bases separating them. The CDR3 is 14 residues long. DNA for the CDR3: TGTGCCAGCAGTGAGGAAGCGGCCCAAGAGACCCAGTACTTC. Translating gives CASSEEAAQETQYF.

This clonotype was detected many times. The rearrangement links TRBV28 to TRBJ1-2, with TRBD1 matching over 10 bases. CDR3 size: 15 residues. Losses at the gene ends were 4 bases for V and 5 bases for J; bases not matched to a gene: 7. The V gene's germline CDR1 is MDHEN and CDR2 SYDVKM. The CDR3 sequence is CASSSRDRGLYGYTF. The CDR3 DNA reads TGTGCCAGCAGTTCCCGGGACAGGGGTCTTTATGGCTACACCTTC.

This clonotype was observed a few times. The genes are TRBV7-3 and TRBJ1-1; D is uncertain. V was clipped by 0 bases and J by 0 bases, with 5 bases between them. CDR1 is SGHTA and CDR2 is FQGTGA in the germline V gene. The CDR3 runs 14 residues. CDR3 loop: CASSLTGLNTEAFF. CDR3 DNA sequence: TGTGCCAGCAGCTTAACAGGGTTGAACACTGAAGCTTTCTTT.

This clonotype has ten or more counts. This sequence joins TRBV7-3 and TRBJ1-6; 7 positions agree with TRBD1. V shed 5 bases and J 9 bases; nucleotides not matched to a gene: 4. The length of the CDR3 is 13 residues. The germline V gene has CDR1 SGHTA and CDR2 FQGTGA. In nucleotides, the CDR3 is TGTGCCAGCAGCAGACAGGGCAGTTCACCCCTCCACTTT. Translated: CASSRQGSSPLHF.

This clonotype was found many times. The rearrangement joins TRBV10-2 to TRBJ2-3, with a tentative D call TRBD1 (5 bases). CDR1 is WSHSY, CDR2 SAAADI, per germline. The CDR3 has 15 residues. V lost 4 bases and J 5 bases, leaving 16 bases between the germline ends. CDR3: CASSAGWKGEDTQYF. For the CDR3, the DNA is TGCGCCAGCAGTGCAGGGTGGAAGGGTGAAGATACGCAGTATTTT.

This clonotype was seen many times. The genes are TRBV27 and TRBJ1-1, with D possibly being TRBD1 (5 bases). V lost 8 bases, J lost 8 bases, and 12 bases lay in between. CDR1 is MNHEY and CDR2 is SMNVEV in the germline V gene (reference sequence). CDR3 size: 11 residues. CDR3 bases: TGTGCCAGCGTAGGGGCGACAGAAGCTTTCTTT. Protein sequence: CASVGATEAFF.

This chain uses TRBV20-1 with TRBJ2-7, with 9 bases lining up with TRBD1. There are 15 residues in the CDR3. Germline CDR1 and CDR2: DFQATT and SNEGSKA (reference sequence). J was trimmed by 3 bases and V by 0 bases; bases with no gene match: 6. The CDR3 DNA follows: TGCAGTGCTAGAGATCTCGACAGGGGGTACTACGAGCAGTACTTC. It specifies CSARDLDRGYYEQYF.

This clonotype was detected many times. This chain uses TRBV9 with TRBJ2-2; TRBD2 matches at 9 bases. Germline loops: CDR1 SGDLS, CDR2 YYNGEE. CDR3 length: 16 residues. The J segment lost 7 bases and the V segment lost 4 bases, leaving 11 bases of the junction unmatched. The CDR3 DNA is TGTGCCAGCAGCCCTCGACTAGCGGAGGGCGGCGGGGAGCTGTTTTTT. The encoded protein is CASSPRLAEGGGELFF.

This clonotype was seen at least ten times. The chain is built from TRBV7-9 and TRBJ1-5; 8 positions match TRBD1. The V and J ends lost 4 bases and 5 bases, in that order; junction bases with no gene match: 13. The germline V gene encodes CDR1 SEHNR and CDR2 FQNEAQ (reference sequence). This CDR3 is built from 17 residues. CDR3 amino acids: CASSSFHLDRGYQPQHF. DNA for the CDR3: TGTGCCAGCAGCTCCTTCCACTTAGACAGGGGCTATCAGCCCCAGCATTTT.